The clone carrying this T cell receptor beta chain was observed at least ten times. Via MiXCR, TCRdb re-called the 5' RACE reads, giving one row per CDR3 protein. In the table there are about 340,000 distinct CDR3 sequences, around 14% of which are singletons. This sample was taken from a study of T-cell memory formation after mild COVID-19. CDR1 is SGHRS, CDR2 YFSETQ, per germline. Trimming pared 0 bases from V and 4 bases from J, leaving 11 bases between. This CDR3 spans 15 amino acids. The source is a man between 18 and 35 years old who had mild COVID-19 (a few samples of this study predate the infection). Cell type and time point are not known. Sequenced material: PBMCs or a T cell subset sorted from them (not recorded which). The chain recombines TRBV5-1 with TRBJ2-1; D is unclear. CDR3 sequence: CASSLGLDNYNEQFF. CDR3 nucleotides: TGCGCCAGCAGCTTGGGCTTGGATAATTACAATGAGCAGTTCTTC.